The T cell receptor beta chain under discussion was sequenced for a study of blood T cell repertoires in COVID-19. Looking at the study overall: From T cells, B-cell-depleted T cells, or PBMCs came the material, which was cDNA or gDNA.

CDR3 length: 15 residues. The germline V and J ends were trimmed by 1 base and 3 bases, with 13 bases remaining between them. Looked up from germline, CDR1 is SGHVS and CDR2 is FQNEAQ. In the authors' methods: Using reference gene primer amplification, nucleated cell counts were estimated. Produced via immunoSEQ multiplex PCR; TCRdb's table is partial and in-frame only. The V and J calls and clone size were taken over from that table, and D and trimming were inferred from the DNA. The table records roughly 240,000 clones, roughly 82% of them present only once. The receptor comes from a man between 40 and 49 years old who had recovered from COVID-19. The genes are TRBV7-8 and TRBJ2-7; D is possibly TRBD1 (5 bases). Sequences were obtained from peripheral blood. The CDR3 loop is CASSLVQGTLYEQYF. CDR3 sequence (DNA): TGTGCCAGCAGCTTAGTTCAGGGTACCCTCTACGAGCAGTACTTC.